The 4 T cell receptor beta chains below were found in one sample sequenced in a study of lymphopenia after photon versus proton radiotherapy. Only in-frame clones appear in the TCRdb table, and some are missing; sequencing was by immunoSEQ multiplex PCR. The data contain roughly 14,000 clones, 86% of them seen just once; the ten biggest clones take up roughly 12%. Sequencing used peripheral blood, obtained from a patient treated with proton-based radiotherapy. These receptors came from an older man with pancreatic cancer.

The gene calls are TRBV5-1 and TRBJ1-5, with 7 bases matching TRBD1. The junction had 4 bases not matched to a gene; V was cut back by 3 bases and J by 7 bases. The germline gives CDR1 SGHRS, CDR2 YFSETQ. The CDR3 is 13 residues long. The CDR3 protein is CASSSQGPQPQHF. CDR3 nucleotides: TGCGCCAGCAGCTCACAGGGGCCCCAGCCCCAGCATTTT.

CDR3 amino acids: CASSWDNSNYGYTF. The CDR3, as DNA: TGTGCCAGCAGCTGGGACAACTCTAACTATGGCTACACCTTC. The chain joins TRBV11-1 to TRBJ1-2, with a weak D call TRBD1 (6 bases). V lost 4 bases and J 0 bases, leaving 9 bases between the germline ends. The germline gives CDR1 SGHAT, CDR2 FQDESV (reference sequence). CDR3 length: 14 residues.

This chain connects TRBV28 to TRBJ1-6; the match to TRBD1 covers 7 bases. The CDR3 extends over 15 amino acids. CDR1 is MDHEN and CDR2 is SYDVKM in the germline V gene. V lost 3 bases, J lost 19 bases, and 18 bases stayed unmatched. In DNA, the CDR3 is TGTGCCAGCAGTTTTGGGATCAGGGACCCAAGGGGGCCTCACTTT. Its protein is CASSFGIRDPRGPHF.

The CDR3 DNA reads as TGTGCCAGCAGCATTGCTGACACCCCGAACACTGAAGCTTTCTTT. It codes for CASSIADTPNTEAFF. The rearrangement uses TRBV9 and TRBJ1-1; D is unclear. Germline V gene lookup returns CDR1 SGDLS and CDR2 YYNGEE. V dropped 4 bases and J dropped 1 base, with 14 bases sitting between them. The CDR3 spans 15 residues.